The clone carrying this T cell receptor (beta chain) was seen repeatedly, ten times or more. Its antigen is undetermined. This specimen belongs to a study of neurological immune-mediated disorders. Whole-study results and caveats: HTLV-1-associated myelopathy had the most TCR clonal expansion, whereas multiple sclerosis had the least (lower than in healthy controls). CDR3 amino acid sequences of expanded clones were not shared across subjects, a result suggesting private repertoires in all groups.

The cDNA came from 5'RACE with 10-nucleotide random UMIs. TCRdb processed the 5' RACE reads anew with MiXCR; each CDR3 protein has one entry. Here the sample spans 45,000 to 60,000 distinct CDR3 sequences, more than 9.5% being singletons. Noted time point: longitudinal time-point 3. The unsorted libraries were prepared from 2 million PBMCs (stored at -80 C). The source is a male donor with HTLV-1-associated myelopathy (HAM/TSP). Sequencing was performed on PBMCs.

CDR3 amino acids: CASTLRGQGANTGELFF. CDR3 coding DNA: TGTGCCAGCACCCTTAGGGGACAGGGGGCGAACACCGGGGAGCTGTTTTTT. The rearrangement links TRBV6-2 or TRBV6-3 to TRBJ2-2; TRBD1 matches at 11 bases. In germline, CDR1 is MNHEY, CDR2 SVGEGT. After removal of 7 bases from V and 0 bases from J, the junction contained 7 bases not matched to a gene. The CDR3 length is 17 residues.